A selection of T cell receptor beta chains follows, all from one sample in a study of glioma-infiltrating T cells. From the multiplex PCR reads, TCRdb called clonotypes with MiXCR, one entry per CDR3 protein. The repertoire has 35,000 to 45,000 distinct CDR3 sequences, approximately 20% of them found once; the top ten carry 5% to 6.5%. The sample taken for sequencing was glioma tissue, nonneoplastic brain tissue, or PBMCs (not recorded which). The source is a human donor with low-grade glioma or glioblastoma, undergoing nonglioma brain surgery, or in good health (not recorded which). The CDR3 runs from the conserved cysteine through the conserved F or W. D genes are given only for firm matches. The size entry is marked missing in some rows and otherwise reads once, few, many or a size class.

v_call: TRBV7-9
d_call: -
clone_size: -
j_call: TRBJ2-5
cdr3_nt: TGTGCCAGCAGTTATCGGACAAACCAAGAGACCCAGTACTTC
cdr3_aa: CASSYRTNQETQYF

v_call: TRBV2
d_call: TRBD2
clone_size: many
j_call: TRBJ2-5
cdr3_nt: TGTGCCAGCAGTCCAGGACTAGCGGGGGGGCAAGAGACCCAGTACTTC
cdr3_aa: CASSPGLAGGQETQYF

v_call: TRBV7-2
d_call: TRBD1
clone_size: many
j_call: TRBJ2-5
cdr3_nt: TGTGCCAGCAGCTTCCTCTTGGGACAGGGAGAAGAGACCCAGTACTTC
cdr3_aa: CASSFLLGQGEETQYF

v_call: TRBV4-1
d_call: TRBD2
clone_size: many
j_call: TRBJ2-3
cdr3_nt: TGCGCCAGCAGCCAACTAGCGGGGGGAAGGAATACGCAGTATTTT
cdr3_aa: CASSQLAGGRNTQYF

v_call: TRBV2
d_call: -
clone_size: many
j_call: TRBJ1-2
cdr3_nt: TGTGCCAGCAGTGAACAGGGTGGCTACACCTTC
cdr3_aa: CASSEQGGYTF

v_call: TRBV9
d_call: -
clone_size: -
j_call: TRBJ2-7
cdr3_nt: TGTGCCAGCAGCGTAGACGACCCCCCGTACGAGCAGTACTTC
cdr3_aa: CASSVDDPPYEQYF

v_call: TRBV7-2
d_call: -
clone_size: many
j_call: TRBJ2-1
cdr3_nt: TGTGCCAGCAGCCCCCCGCCGAGCCTCAATGAGCAGTTCTTC
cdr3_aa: CASSPPPSLNEQFF

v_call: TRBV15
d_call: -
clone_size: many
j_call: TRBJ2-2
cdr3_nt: TGTGCCACCAGCAGAGACAGGGTACAGACCGGGGAGCTGTTTTTT
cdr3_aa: CATSRDRVQTGELFF

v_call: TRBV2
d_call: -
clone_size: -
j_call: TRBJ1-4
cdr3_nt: TGTGCCAGCAGTCGACAGGACGTACGGGAAAAACTGTTTTTT
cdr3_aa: CASSRQDVREKLFF

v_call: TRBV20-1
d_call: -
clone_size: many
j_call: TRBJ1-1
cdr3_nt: TGCAGTGCTGGGGACTATACTTTCTTT
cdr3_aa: CSAGDYTFF

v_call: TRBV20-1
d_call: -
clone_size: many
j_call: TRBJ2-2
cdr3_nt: TGCAGTGCTACCGGAGGGGACCAGAACACCGGGGAGCTGTTTTTT
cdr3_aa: CSATGGDQNTGELFF

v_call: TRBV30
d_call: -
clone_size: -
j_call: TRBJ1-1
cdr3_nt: TGTGCCTGGACTCCTGGCTATATGACGGGGAACACTGAAGCTTTCTTT
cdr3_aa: CAWTPGYMTGNTEAFF

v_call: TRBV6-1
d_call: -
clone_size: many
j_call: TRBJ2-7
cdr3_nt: TGTGCCAGCAGTAGAGGGTGGGGCGAGCAGTACTTC
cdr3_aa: CASSRGWGEQYF

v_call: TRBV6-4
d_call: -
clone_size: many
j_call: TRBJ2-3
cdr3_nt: TGTGCCAGCAGTAGGGAGGGGGCAGGGATGAAGTATTTT
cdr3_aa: CASSREGAGMKYF

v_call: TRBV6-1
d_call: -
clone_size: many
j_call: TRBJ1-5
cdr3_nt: TGTGCCAGCAGTGAAACAGAGGTCCTCAATCAGCCCCAGCATTTT
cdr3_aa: CASSETEVLNQPQHF

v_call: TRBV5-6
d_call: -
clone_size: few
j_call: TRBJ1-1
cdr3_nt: TGTGCCAGCAGATTAGTGGAGGGCACTGAAGCTTTCTTT
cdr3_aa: CASRLVEGTEAFF

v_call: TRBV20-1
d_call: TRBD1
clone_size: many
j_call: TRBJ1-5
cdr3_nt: TGCAGTGCTAGAGACCCCGGACAGGGGGATCAGCCCCAGCATTTT
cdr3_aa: CSARDPGQGDQPQHF

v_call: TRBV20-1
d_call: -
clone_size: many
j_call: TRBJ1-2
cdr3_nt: TGCATACCCTTGGACGGCCCAGCTAACTATGGCTACACCTTC
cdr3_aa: CIPLDGPANYGYTF

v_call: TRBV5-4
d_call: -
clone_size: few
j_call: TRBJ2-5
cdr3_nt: TGTGCCAGCAGCTCCCGAGGGGCGGGGCCAGAGACCCAGTACTTC
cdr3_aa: CASSSRGAGPETQYF

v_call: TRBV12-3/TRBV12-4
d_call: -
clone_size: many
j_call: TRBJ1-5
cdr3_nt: TGTGCCAGCAGTTTTGATCGGGGTCAGCCCCAGCATTTT
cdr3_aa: CASSFDRGQPQHF

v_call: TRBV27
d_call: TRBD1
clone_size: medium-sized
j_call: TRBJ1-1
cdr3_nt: TGTGCCAGCAGACGACAGGGGGCTAACACTGAAGCTTTCTTT
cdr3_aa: CASRRQGANTEAFF

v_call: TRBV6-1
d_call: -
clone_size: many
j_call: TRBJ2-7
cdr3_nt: TGTGCCAGCAGGGAAGAATGGTCGGGTCGCTACGAGCAGTACTTC
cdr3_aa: CASREEWSGRYEQYF

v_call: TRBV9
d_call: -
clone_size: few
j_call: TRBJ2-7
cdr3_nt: TGTGCCAGCAGCGTAGGCTCCCAAACCCCCGAGCAGTACTTC
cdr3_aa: CASSVGSQTPEQYF

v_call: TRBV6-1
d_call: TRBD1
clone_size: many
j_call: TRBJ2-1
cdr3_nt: TGTGCCAGCAGCAGAAGGGGGACCGGGACAGGGGGGGGCAATGAGCAGTTCTTC
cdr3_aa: CASSRRGTGTGGGNEQFF

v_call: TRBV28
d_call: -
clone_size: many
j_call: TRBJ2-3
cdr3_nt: TGTGCCAGCAGTTTACCCCTAGGTACAGATACGCAGTATTTT
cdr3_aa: CASSLPLGTDTQYF

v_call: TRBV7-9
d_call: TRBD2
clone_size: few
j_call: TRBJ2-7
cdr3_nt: TGTGCCAGCAGCGCCAGACTAGCGGGAGATTCCTACGAGCAGTACTTC
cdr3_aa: CASSARLAGDSYEQYF

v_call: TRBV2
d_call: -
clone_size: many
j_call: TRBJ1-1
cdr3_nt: TGTGCCAGCAGTCCCTGGACAGCTGAAGCTTTCTTT
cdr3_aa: CASSPWTAEAFF

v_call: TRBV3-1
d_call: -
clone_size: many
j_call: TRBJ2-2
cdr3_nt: TGTGCCAGCAGCCACACCGGGGAGCTGTTTTTT
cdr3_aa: CASSHTGELFF

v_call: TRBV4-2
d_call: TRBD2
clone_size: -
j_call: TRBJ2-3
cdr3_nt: TGTGCCAGCAGCCAAGATATCGCGGGAGCGAATTCACAGATAGGGCAGTATTTT
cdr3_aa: CASSQDIAGANSQIGQYF

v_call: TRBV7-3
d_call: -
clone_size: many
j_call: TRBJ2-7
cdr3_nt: TGTGCCAGCAGCTCAAGGCTTAAGAGCGAGCAGTACTTC
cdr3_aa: CASSSRLKSEQYF

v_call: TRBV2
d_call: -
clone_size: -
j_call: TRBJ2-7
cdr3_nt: TGTGCCAGCAGTGAATCGGGTCCCCCCTACGAGCAGTACTTC
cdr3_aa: CASSESGPPYEQYF

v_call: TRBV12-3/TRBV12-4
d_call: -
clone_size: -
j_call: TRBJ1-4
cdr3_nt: TGTGCCAGCAGTTTAGCAGGGGCAACTAATGAAAAACTGTTTTTT
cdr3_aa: CASSLAGATNEKLFF

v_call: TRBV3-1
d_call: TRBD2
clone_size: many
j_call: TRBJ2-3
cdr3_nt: TGTGCCAGCAGCCAAGGACTAGCCCGGGGGGATACGCAGTATTTT
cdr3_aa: CASSQGLARGDTQYF

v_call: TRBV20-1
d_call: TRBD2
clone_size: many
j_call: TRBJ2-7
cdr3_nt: TGCAGTGCTACCGGACTAGCGTCATCCGAGCAGTACTTC
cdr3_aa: CSATGLASSEQYF

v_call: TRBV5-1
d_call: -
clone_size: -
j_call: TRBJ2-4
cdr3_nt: TGCGCCAGCGCGGGCGGGACCAAAAACATTCAGTACTTC
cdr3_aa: CASAGGTKNIQYF

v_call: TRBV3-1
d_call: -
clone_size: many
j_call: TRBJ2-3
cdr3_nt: TGTGCCAGCAGCCATGACCGGGGCCCCACAGATACGCAGTATTTT
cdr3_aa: CASSHDRGPTDTQYF

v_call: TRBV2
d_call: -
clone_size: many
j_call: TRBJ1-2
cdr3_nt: TGTGCCAGCAGTATGGACAGCAACTATGGCTACACCTTC
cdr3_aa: CASSMDSNYGYTF

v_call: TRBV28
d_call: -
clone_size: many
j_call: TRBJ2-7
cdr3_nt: TGTGCCAGCAGTTTATCGGAAGGAACCTACGAGCAGTACTTC
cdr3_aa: CASSLSEGTYEQYF

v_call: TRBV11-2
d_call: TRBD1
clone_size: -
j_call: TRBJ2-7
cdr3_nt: TGTGCCAGCAGCTCCGACAGGGGCTTCTACGAGCAGTACTTC
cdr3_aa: CASSSDRGFYEQYF

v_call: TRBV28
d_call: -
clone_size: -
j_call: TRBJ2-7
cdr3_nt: TGCGCCAGCAGGCTGGACAGTTACGAGCAGTACTTC
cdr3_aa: CASRLDSYEQYF

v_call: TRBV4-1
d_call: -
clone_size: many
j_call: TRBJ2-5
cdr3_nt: TGCGCCAGCAGCCAAGACGTGCCAGGCAGCCAAGAGACCCAGTACTTC
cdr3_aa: CASSQDVPGSQETQYF

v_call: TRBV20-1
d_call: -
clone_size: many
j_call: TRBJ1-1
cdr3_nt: TGCAGTGCTCTGTCGGGGGGTACTGAAGCTTTCTTT
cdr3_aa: CSALSGGTEAFF

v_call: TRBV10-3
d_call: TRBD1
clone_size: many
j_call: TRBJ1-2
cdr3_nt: TGTGCCAGCGATGACAGGGACTATGGCTACACCTTC
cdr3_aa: CASDDRDYGYTF

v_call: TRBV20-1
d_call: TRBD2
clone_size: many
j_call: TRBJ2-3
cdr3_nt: TGCAGTGCCAGAGGGGAGGGGAGCCGATTAGGGCAGTATTTT
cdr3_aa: CSARGEGSRLGQYF

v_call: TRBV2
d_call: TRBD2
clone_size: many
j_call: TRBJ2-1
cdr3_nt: TGTGCCAGCAGTTCTCCCGTAGCGGGGGAGAACAATGAGCAGTTCTTC
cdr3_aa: CASSSPVAGENNEQFF

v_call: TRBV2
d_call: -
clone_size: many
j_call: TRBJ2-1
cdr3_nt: TGTGCCAGCAGTGCCGGGACTGCCTACAATGAGCAGTTCTTC
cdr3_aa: CASSAGTAYNEQFF

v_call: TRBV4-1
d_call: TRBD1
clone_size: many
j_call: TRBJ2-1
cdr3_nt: TGCGCCAGCAGCCAGTGGGACAGGGATAACAATGAGCAGTTCTTC
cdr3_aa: CASSQWDRDNNEQFF

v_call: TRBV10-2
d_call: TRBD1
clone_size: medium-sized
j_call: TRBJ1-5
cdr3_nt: TGCGCCAGCAGCGGACAGGGCTTTAATCAGCCCCAGCATTTT
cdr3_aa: CASSGQGFNQPQHF

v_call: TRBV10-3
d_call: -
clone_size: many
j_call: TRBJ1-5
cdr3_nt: TGTGCCATCAGTGTCGGGTTAGGGCAGCCCCAGCATTTT
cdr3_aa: CAISVGLGQPQHF

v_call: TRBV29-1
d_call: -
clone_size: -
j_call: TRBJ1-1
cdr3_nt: TGCAGCGTCCGAGCTGGGTTCACTGAAGCTTTCTTT
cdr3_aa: CSVRAGFTEAFF

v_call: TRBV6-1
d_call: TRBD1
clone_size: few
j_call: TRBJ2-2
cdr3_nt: TGTGCCAGCAGCCCGACAGGGCGAGGCACCGGGGAGCTGTTTTTT
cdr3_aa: CASSPTGRGTGELFF

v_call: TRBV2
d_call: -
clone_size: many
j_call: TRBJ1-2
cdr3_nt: TGTGCCAGCAGCACCGGGCCCGGGAGCGGCTACACCTTC
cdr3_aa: CASSTGPGSGYTF

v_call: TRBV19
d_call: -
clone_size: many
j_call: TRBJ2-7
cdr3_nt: TGTGCCAGTAGTATCCAGGAGAAGTACGAGCAGTACTTC
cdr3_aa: CASSIQEKYEQYF

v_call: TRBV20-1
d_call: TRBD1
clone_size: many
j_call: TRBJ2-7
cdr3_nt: TGCAGTGCCAACTCCGCGGGGGACAGGGACTTCTACGAGCAGTACTTC
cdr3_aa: CSANSAGDRDFYEQYF

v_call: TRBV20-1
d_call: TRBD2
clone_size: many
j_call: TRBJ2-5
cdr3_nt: TGCAGTGCTAGAGAGTCTAGCGGGGGGGTCCAAGAGACCCAGTACTTC
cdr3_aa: CSARESSGGVQETQYF

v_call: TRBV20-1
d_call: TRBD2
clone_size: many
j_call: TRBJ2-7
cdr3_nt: TGCAGTGCTAGAGCTCTGACTAGCGATTACGAGCAGTACTTC
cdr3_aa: CSARALTSDYEQYF

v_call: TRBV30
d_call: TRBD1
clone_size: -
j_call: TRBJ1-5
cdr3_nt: TGTGCCTGGAGTGTTGGCCCACAGGGGAGCATGAGCAATCAGCCCCAGCATTTT
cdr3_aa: CAWSVGPQGSMSNQPQHF